The next 24 T cell receptor beta chains were all read from a single sample in a study of T cell repertoires in cytomegalovirus infection. These TCRs' antigens remain unknown. TCRdb used MiXCR to reprocess the reads, holding one entry per CDR3 protein. The data contain about 770,000 distinct CDR3 sequences, around 29% of them singletons. The starting material was cultured CD8+ T cells from PBMCs, obtained from culture after CMV antigen stimulation. The receptors were sampled from a human donor in good health (CMV status not recorded). Some clones in this sample may be carry-over from other donors' samples.

The gene calls are TRBV15 and TRBJ2-7; 10 bases match TRBD1. The junction had 19 bases not matched to a gene; V was cut back by 5 bases and J by 0 bases. The CDR3 sequence is 20 residues long. Germline CDR1 and CDR2: LNHNV and YYDKDF (reference sequence). The CDR3 DNA reads as TGTGCCACCAGCGGATGGACAGGGGGACTAGACAGCCCGAGCTCCTACGAGCAGTACTTC. It is translated as CATSGWTGGLDSPSSYEQYF.

This clonotype was detected a few times. The rearrangement links TRBV10-2 to TRBJ1-1, with D hard to call. The CDR3 runs 14 residues. V shed 6 bases and J shed 3 bases, with 14 bases lying between them. The germline CDR1 and CDR2 sequences are WSHSY and SAAADI. For the CDR3, the DNA is TGCGCCAGCAGAAAGACACAGAAAGACACTGAAGCTTTCTTT. It specifies CASRKTQKDTEAFF.

This clonotype was seen only a few times. The chain recombines TRBV19 with TRBJ2-1, with D possibly matching TRBD2 (7 bases). In germline, CDR1 is LNHDA, CDR2 SQIVND (reference sequence). The CDR3 spans 15 residues. V lost 4 bases to trimming and J lost 4 bases, with 14 bases between them. The CDR3 region is CASSTVGGHYNEQFF. CDR3 sequence (DNA): TGTGCCAGTAGTACCGTGGGGGGGCATTACAATGAGCAGTTCTTC.

This clonotype turned up a few times. The chain carries TRBV7-9 and TRBJ2-3, with TRBD2 identical over 14 bases. The CDR3 is 17 amino acids. Germline V gene data show CDR1 as SEHNR and CDR2 as FQNEAQ (reference sequence). The V and J ends lost 5 bases and 2 bases, in that order; junction bases with no gene match: 6. The CDR3 DNA sequence: TGTGCCAGCAGCCTCCCGGGACTAGCGGGGGTCACAGATACGCAGTATTTT. Residues: CASSLPGLAGVTDTQYF.

The chain uses TRBV4-1 and TRBJ2-4; D remains unclear. There are 13 residues in the CDR3. V dropped 0 bases and J dropped 8 bases, with 8 bases sitting between them. Germline assignment: CDR1 MGHRA and CDR2 YSYEKL. DNA of the CDR3: TGCGCCAGCAGCCAAGATGGGTTAGACATTCAGTACTTC. Protein: CASSQDGLDIQYF.

The gene calls are TRBV27 and TRBJ2-3; 7 bases line up with TRBD2. V gave up 5 bases and J gave up 2 bases; unmatched junction bases: 7. CDR3 length equals 15 residues. Per germline, CDR1 MNHEY and CDR2 SMNVEV (reference sequence). The CDR3 reads CASSPRGVITDTQYF. DNA for the CDR3: TGTGCCAGCAGTCCCCGGGGGGTGATCACAGATACGCAGTATTTT.

This clonotype was detected ten times or more. This chain joins TRBV7-8 and TRBJ2-3, with TRBD1 matching 7 bases. Germline CDR1 reads SGHVS; CDR2 reads FQNEAQ. The J segment lost 4 bases and the V segment lost 10 bases, leaving 14 bases of the junction unmatched. This CDR3 has 15 amino acids. The CDR3 nucleotides are TGTGCCACCTACGTTGGGGACAGAAGGCCAGATACGCAGTATTTT. Its translation is CATYVGDRRPDTQYF.

This clonotype occurred a few times. For the CDR3, the DNA is TGTGCCAGCAGCTCCCCGGGCCTTTCGGGCCTCCACTTT. Its translation is CASSSPGLSGLHF. The gene calls are TRBV7-9 and TRBJ1-6; D not certain. Germline V gene data show CDR1 as SEHNR and CDR2 as FQNEAQ (reference sequence). V gave up 4 bases and J gave up 15 bases, with 16 bases separating them. The CDR3 is made up of 13 amino acids. The full variable domain, with the rest looked up from reference TRBV7-9 and TRBJ1-6, is DTGVSQNPRHKITKRGQNVTFRCDPISEHNRLYWYRQTLGQGPEFLTYFQNEAQLEKSRLLSDRFSAERPKGSFSTLEIQRTEQGDSAMYLCASSSPGLSGLHFGNGTRLTVT.

This clonotype was observed a few times. The rearrangement links TRBV10-3 to TRBJ1-2, with 8 bases fitting TRBD1. The CDR3 totals 14 residues. V gave up 11 bases and J gave up 6 bases; unmatched junction bases: 14. The germline CDR1 and CDR2 sequences are ENHRY and SYGVKD. The CDR3 bases are TGTGCCGTGCTTATAAACAGGGGGGTTGATGGCTACACCTTC. This gives the protein CAVLINRGVDGYTF.

This clonotype was found a few times. The chain is built from TRBV7-6 and TRBJ2-3; 15 positions match TRBD2. The CDR3 is made up of 22 amino acids. Germline assignment: CDR1 SGHVS and CDR2 FNYEAQ. V shed 3 bases and J 8 bases; nucleotides not matched to a gene: 24. In DNA, the CDR3 is TGTGCCAGCAGCTTCCACCTGACGGGAAAAGTGGGACTAGCGGGGGGTAGTGGTACGCAGTATTTT. This sequence encodes CASSFHLTGKVGLAGGSGTQYF.

This clonotype was counted only a few times. CDR3 nucleotides: TGTGCCAGCCTGAACAGGCGGACCTACAATGAGCAGTTCTTC. Translation gives CASLNRRTYNEQFF. This rearrangement joins TRBV6-2 or TRBV6-3 to TRBJ2-1; a weak D match, TRBD1 (5 bases). Between the trimmed V and J ends, which lost 8 bases and 2 bases, there was a span of 13 bases. Germline CDR1 reads MNHEY; CDR2 reads SVGEGT. The CDR3 is 14 residues long.

On this clonotype: A much larger clone differs by one base, so this may be a read error. The chain couples TRBV4-1 to TRBJ2-1, with D unresolved. The CDR3 length is 15 residues. Between the trimmed V and J ends, which lost 0 bases and 3 bases, there was a span of 9 bases. Per germline, CDR1 MGHRA and CDR2 YSYEKL. For the CDR3, the DNA is TGCGCCAGCAGCCAAGATCTGGGGAACTACAATGAGCAGTTCTTC. Amino acid sequence: CASSQDLGNYNEQFF.

The genes are TRBV7-6 and TRBJ1-2; 7 nucleotides align to TRBD1. The CDR3 loop spans 15 amino acids. With 0 bases clipped from V and 9 bases from J, the junction kept 10 bases outside the gene matches. CDR1 and CDR2 from the germline V gene are SGHVS and FNYEAQ. CDR3 in DNA: TGTGCCAGCAGCTTAGCTACAGGGGCCACGGATAGCTACACCTTC. Amino acids: CASSLATGATDSYTF.

With respect to this clonotype: Germline is not matched at one junction end, which may reflect a read error. The chain recombines TRBV4-2 with TRBJ1-5; D is perhaps TRBD1 (5 bases). The CDR3 consists of 15 residues. CDR1 and CDR2 from the germline V gene are LGHNA and YNFKEQ. The CDR3 DNA reads as TGTGGCAGCAGTGAGCCGGCCCCGGGACGTCAGCCCCAGCATTTT. Its protein product is CGSSEPAPGRQPQHF.

This clonotype was observed once. The chain recombines TRBV29-1 with TRBJ2-1; possible D gene TRBD2, 5 bases. The V and J ends lost 4 bases and 0 bases respectively, with 13 bases between them. Germline V lookup: CDR1 SQVTM, CDR2 ANQGSEA. The CDR3 length is 15 residues. CDR3 sequence (DNA): TGCAGCGTTGGGGTAAGAGAGGGCTCCTACAATGAGCAGTTCTTC. Encoded protein: CSVGVREGSYNEQFF.

The gene calls are TRBV9 and TRBJ2-1, with no clear D. CDR1 is SGDLS, CDR2 YYNGEE, per germline. This CDR3 comprises 14 residues. V lost 4 bases to trimming and J lost 10 bases, with 18 bases between them. DNA for the CDR3: TGTGCCAGCAGCTCAACGGGCCACCTTATAGAGCAGTTCTTC. Protein sequence: CASSSTGHLIEQFF.

The chain has TRBV7-9 and TRBJ2-7, with D possibly matching TRBD2 (6 bases). The V gene's germline CDR1 is SEHNR and CDR2 FQNEAQ (reference sequence). V was pared by 5 bases and J by 2 bases, with 13 bases between. The length of the CDR3 is 14 residues. In DNA, the CDR3 is TGTGCCAGCAGCCATCCCGGGAGACCCTACGAGCAGTACGTC. This gives the protein CASSHPGRPYEQYV.

The CDR3 DNA sequence: TGTGCCAGCAGCCCGACAGGCAACGAGCAGTACTTC. Amino acids: CASSPTGNEQYF. This chain joins TRBV12-3 or TRBV12-4 and TRBJ2-7; D possibly corresponds to TRBD1 (6 bases). The V end lost 6 bases, the J end lost 5 bases, and 11 bases lay between the germline ends. This CDR3 spans 12 amino acids.

This chain uses TRBV11-3 with TRBJ2-1; D unclear. V lost 0 bases, J lost 2 bases, and 11 bases lay in between. The length of the CDR3 is 16 residues. CDR1 SGHNT and CDR2 YENEEA come from the germline V gene. Here the CDR3 DNA reads TGTGCCAGCAGCTTAGATCTGCGGCAGCCCTACAATGAGCAGTTCTTC. Translated: CASSLDLRQPYNEQFF.

This clonotype came up a few times. The gene calls are TRBV7-9 and TRBJ1-2; possibly TRBD1 for D (5 bases). Germline CDR1 and CDR2: SEHNR and FQNEAQ (reference sequence). There are 18 residues in the CDR3. Trimming shortened V by 0 bases and J by 4 bases, and 21 bases separated the two germline ends. The CDR3 region is CASSLARDFPVGSYGYTF. CDR3 in DNA: TGTGCCAGCAGCTTAGCCCGGGACTTCCCTGTGGGGTCCTATGGCTACACCTTC.

This chain links TRBV12-3 or TRBV12-4 with TRBJ2-3, with D uncertain. V lost 6 bases and J 2 bases, leaving 6 bases between the germline ends. This CDR3 has 12 residues. The CDR3 here is CASRAATDTQYF. Here the CDR3 DNA reads TGTGCCAGCAGAGCAGCCACAGATACGCAGTATTTT.

A few counts support this clonotype. CDR3 DNA: TGTGCCAGCAGCCCCCTTAACTCCCGGGTCCGAGAAGGCTACACCTTC. Translating it yields CASSPLNSRVREGYTF. This chain uses TRBV9 with TRBJ1-2; the D is unclear. Germline V gene data show CDR1 as SGDLS and CDR2 as YYNGEE. The CDR3 contains 16 residues. The V end lost 4 bases, the J end lost 8 bases, and 24 bases lay between the germline ends.

The J gene is TRBJ2-3, the V gene TRBV4-3; either TRBD1 or TRBD2 may supply D (5 bases each). Germline V gives CDR1 LGHNA, CDR2 YSLEER. V was trimmed by 0 bases and J by 0 bases, leaving 13 bases between them. This CDR3 contains 17 residues. The CDR3 DNA follows: TGCGCCAGCAGCCAAGACTCGTCGGGGCCTAGCACAGATACGCAGTATTTT. Protein product: CASSQDSSGPSTDTQYF.

As for this clonotype: The CDR3 does not end in the conserved phenylalanine or tryptophan, so this is likely a read error. The chain couples TRBV19 to TRBJ2-3; D possibly corresponds to TRBD1 (6 bases). Deletions cut 8 bases from V and 5 bases from J, with 14 bases between. CDR3 length: 13 residues. CDR1 and CDR2 (germline): LNHDA, SQIVND (reference sequence). For the CDR3, the DNA is TGTGCCAGTCTTCGACAGGCCGGAGATACGCAGTATTCT. Protein sequence: CASLRQAGDTQYS.